In its sample, the clone carrying this T cell receptor (beta chain) was seen a few times. Its matching antigen is unknown. This sample is part of a study of CD8 T cells in ankylosing spondylitis. Regarding the study as a whole: Significant enrichment of disease-linked clones was reportedly seen in matched ankylosing spondylitis synovial fluid. Blood of patients with ankylosing spondylitis appeared to be characterized by a TCR beta motif of about 8 highly homologous variants.

A quantitative 5'-RACE method, one with molecular barcodes, was used to make TCR beta libraries. TCRdb used MiXCR to reprocess the 5' RACE reads, holding one entry per CDR3 protein. This table has approximately 500,000 distinct CDR3 sequences, 9.5% to 15% appearing once. The germline V and J ends were trimmed by 3 bases and 8 bases, with 17 bases remaining between them. This CDR3 region has 14 residues. Germline V gives CDR1 DFQATT, CDR2 SNEGSKA (reference sequence). The clonotype originates from a male donor with ankylosing spondylitis. The V call is TRBV20-1, the J call TRBJ2-1; D gene uncertain. The sample comprised blood, either unsorted or a sorted T cell fraction (not recorded which). CDR3 protein: CSARGAPPLDEQFF. The CDR3 bases are TGCAGTGCTAGGGGTGCGCCCCCCCTCGATGAGCAGTTCTTC.